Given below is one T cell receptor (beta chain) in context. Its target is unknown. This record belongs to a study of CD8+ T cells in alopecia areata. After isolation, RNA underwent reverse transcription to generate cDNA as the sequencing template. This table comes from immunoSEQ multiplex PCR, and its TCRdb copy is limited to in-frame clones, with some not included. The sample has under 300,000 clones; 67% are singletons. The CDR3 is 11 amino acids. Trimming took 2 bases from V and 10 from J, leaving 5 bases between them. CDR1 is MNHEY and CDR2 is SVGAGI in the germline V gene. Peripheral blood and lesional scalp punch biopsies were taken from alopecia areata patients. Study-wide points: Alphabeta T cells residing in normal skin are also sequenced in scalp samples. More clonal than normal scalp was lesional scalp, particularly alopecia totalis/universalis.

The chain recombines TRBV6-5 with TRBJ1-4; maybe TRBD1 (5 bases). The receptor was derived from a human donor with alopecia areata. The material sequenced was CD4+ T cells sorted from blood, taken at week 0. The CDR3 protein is CASSYGGKLFF. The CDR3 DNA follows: TGTGCCAGCAGTTACGGGGGAAAACTGTTTTTT.